These 26 T cell receptor beta chains share one sample of origin, sequenced in a study of molecular identifiers for immune sequencing clone quantification. TCRdb itself ran the PCR reads through MiXCR, one entry per CDR3 protein. The sample has about 510,000 distinct CDR3 sequences; 25% are singletons. Sequenced sample: naive CD8+ T cells from blood, with Jurkat cell RNA spiked in. The subset: FACS-sorted CD8+CD4-CCR7+CD45RA+ naive T cells. These TCRs come from a human donor in good health. Some libraries in this study had Jurkat cell RNA spiked in.

This clonotype occurred many times. A much bigger clone sits one base away, suggesting this may be a read error. CDR3 bases: TGTGCCAGCAGGTTGGCAGGGGCCTACGAGCAGTACTTC. Amino acid sequence: CASRLAGAYEQYF. The chain links TRBV27 to TRBJ2-7, with a weak D call TRBD1 (6 bases). CDR1 is MNHEY, CDR2 SMNVEV, per germline (reference sequence). CDR3 length: 13 residues. V was shortened by 6 bases and J by 2 bases, with 11 bases between the two germline ends.

This clonotype came up a few times. V usage is TRBV27 and J usage is TRBJ2-2, with 10 bases aligning to TRBD2. Trimming at V came to 2 bases and at J to 6 bases, leaving 0 bases not matched to a gene. CDR3 size: 14 residues. Germline-derived CDR1 and CDR2 are MNHEY and SMNVEV (reference sequence). The CDR3 protein is CASSLLAGAGELFF. The CDR3 DNA reads TGTGCCAGCAGTTTACTAGCGGGAGCCGGGGAGCTGTTTTTT.

Ten or more counts support this clonotype. The chain employs TRBV7-9 and TRBJ2-5; possibly TRBD2 for D (5 bases). V was shortened by 5 bases and J by 4 bases, with 11 bases between the two germline ends. CDR3 length: 13 amino acids. From germline, CDR1 is SEHNR and CDR2 FQNEAQ (reference sequence). CDR3 in amino acids: CASSQTEGETQYF. In DNA, the CDR3 is TGTGCCAGCAGCCAGACCGAGGGAGAGACCCAGTACTTC.

Regarding this clonotype: The junction and the germline gene differ at one end; a read error may be behind it. J is TRBJ2-1 and V is TRBV11-3; D is possibly TRBD2 (6 bases). CDR1 SGHNT and CDR2 YENEEA come from the germline V gene. The CDR3 is 13 residues long. The CDR3 here is CTSSFGGRNEQFF. The CDR3 bases are TGTACCAGCAGCTTCGGAGGGCGAAATGAGCAGTTCTTC.

DNA for the CDR3: TGCGCCAGCGGCCTTCGGGACATTACTAGCACAGATACGCAGTATTTT. It encodes CASGLRDITSTDTQYF. The J gene is TRBJ2-3, the V gene TRBV5-1; weak D call: TRBD1 (6 bases). Trimming removed 7 bases from V and 0 bases from J, with 18 bases in between. Germline V gene lookup returns CDR1 SGHRS and CDR2 YFSETQ. The CDR3 has 16 amino acids.

This clonotype came up once. The rearrangement uses TRBV30 and TRBJ2-1, with 9 bases that match TRBD2. From germline, CDR1 is GTSNPN and CDR2 SVGIG (reference sequence). J was trimmed by 8 bases and V by 0 bases; bases with no gene match: 5. The CDR3 consists of 14 residues. The DNA of the CDR3 is TGTGCCTGGAGTGTAGGACTAGCGTTCCATGAGCAGTTCTTC. Translation gives CAWSVGLAFHEQFF.

Worth noting for this clonotype: At one end, the junction sequence differs from germline, possibly due to a read error. The CDR3 coding sequence is TGTGCCAGCAGCTTAGCGGCACAGGGTGATAATTCACCCCACCACTTT. The encoded protein is CASSLAAQGDNSPHHF. V and J are TRBV7-9 and TRBJ1-6; TRBD1 might be the D (6 bases). The length of the CDR3 is 16 residues. Germline CDR1 is SEHNR and CDR2 is FQNEAQ (reference sequence).

This clonotype was observed a few times. The rearrangement links TRBV6-5 to TRBJ1-2; TRBD1 is a possible D gene (5 bases). The germline V gene has CDR1 MNHEY and CDR2 SVGAGI. The germline V and J ends were trimmed by 2 bases and 2 bases, with 9 bases remaining between them. This CDR3 is 14 amino acids long. The CDR3 DNA reads TGTGCCAGCAGTTACGTTGGACACAACTATGGCTACACCTTC. It is translated as CASSYVGHNYGYTF.

This clonotype has ten or more counts. The genes are TRBV7-2 and TRBJ1-5; D remains unclear. V lost 1 base and J lost 6, with 7 bases in between. The CDR3 sequence is 13 residues long. In germline, CDR1 is SGHTA, CDR2 FQGNSA. DNA for the CDR3: TGTGCCAGCAGCTTAGATGCTTTTCAGCCCCAGCATTTT. Its protein is CASSLDAFQPQHF.

This clonotype has a count of ten or more. The genes are TRBV7-9 and TRBJ2-3; 11 bases fit TRBD2. Trimming at V came to 3 bases and at J to 4 bases, leaving 6 bases not matched to a gene. This CDR3 region has 16 residues. Germline assignment: CDR1 SEHNR and CDR2 FQNEAQ (reference sequence). The CDR3 loop reads CASSFTSGSGPDTQYF. CDR3 DNA sequence: TGTGCCAGCAGCTTCACTAGCGGGAGCGGTCCAGATACGCAGTATTTT.

This clonotype was found many times. This rearrangement joins TRBV6-5 to TRBJ2-7; D could derive from TRBD1 or TRBD2 (5 bases each). The CDR3 consists of 14 residues. The germline V gene has CDR1 MNHEY and CDR2 SVGAGI. V was trimmed by 4 bases and J by 6 bases, leaving 16 bases between them. In nucleotides, the CDR3 is TGTGCCAGCAGTTTCCAGGGATTCGAGGGCGAGCAGTACTTC. As protein: CASSFQGFEGEQYF.

This clonotype was picked up many times. The chain joins TRBV9 to TRBJ1-1; D is unclear. The CDR3 extends over 13 amino acids. The germline V gene has CDR1 SGDLS and CDR2 YYNGEE. The V end lost 0 bases, the J end lost 0 bases, and 3 bases lay between the germline ends. The DNA for the CDR3 is TGTGCCAGCAGCGTAGACCTGAACACTGAAGCTTTCTTT. Protein: CASSVDLNTEAFF.

This clonotype was seen more than once but under ten times. V usage is TRBV6-1 and J usage is TRBJ2-2; 12 bases are shared with TRBD2. This CDR3 comprises 16 residues. From germline, CDR1 is MNHNS and CDR2 SASEGT. Germline trimming cut 10 bases from V and 3 bases from J; bases unmatched to any gene: 9. The CDR3 region is CATLLAGGSYTGELFF. The CDR3 nucleotides are TGTGCCACATTACTAGCGGGAGGTAGTTACACCGGGGAGCTGTTTTTT.

The chain employs TRBV30 and TRBJ2-7; D gene ambiguous. Germline V gene data show CDR1 as GTSNPN and CDR2 as SVGIG (reference sequence). V shed 2 bases and J shed 3 bases, with 8 bases lying between them. The CDR3 spans 12 residues. In DNA form, the CDR3 reads TGTGCCTGGAGTTCGTTCAACTACGAGCAGTACTTC. Protein sequence: CAWSSFNYEQYF.

This chain connects TRBV6-2 or TRBV6-3 to TRBJ2-7; D is ambiguous. This CDR3 has 13 amino acids. V was clipped by 2 bases and J by 1 base, with 6 bases between them. CDR1 and CDR2 (germline): MNHEY, SVGEGT. The DNA of the CDR3 is TGTGCCAGCAGTTACCTGGTATCCTACGAGCAGTACTTC. Encoded protein: CASSYLVSYEQYF.

As for this clonotype: It may be a read error: a sequence one base away is much more abundant. This sequence joins TRBV4-1 and TRBJ2-2, with D perhaps given as TRBD1 or TRBD2 (5 bases each). This CDR3 is 12 amino acids long. Germline V lookup: CDR1 MGHRA, CDR2 YSYEKL. The chain's CDR3 is CASSPGAGEPFF. In DNA, the CDR3 is TGCGCCAGCAGCCCCGGGGCCGGGGAGCCGTTTTTT.

This clonotype was recorded a few times. This rearrangement joins TRBV23-1 to TRBJ1-2; possibly TRBD1 for D (5 bases). TRBV23-1 is filed as an ORF, its function uncertain. V was shortened by 10 bases and J by 6 bases, with 18 bases between the two germline ends. CDR3 length equals 13 residues. This CDR3 is CATQAERKDGYTF. DNA of the CDR3: TGCGCCACACAGGCCGAGAGGAAAGATGGCTACACCTTC.

This clonotype was counted only a few times. The V and J genes are TRBV6-5 and TRBJ2-3, with unresolved D. CDR3 length: 14 amino acids. Trimming left V 5 bases short and J 9 bases short, with 18 bases between. Germline V lookup: CDR1 MNHEY, CDR2 SVGAGI. This CDR3 is CASSRLQFEDTQYF. The CDR3 DNA reads as TGTGCCAGCAGTAGATTGCAATTTGAGGACACGCAGTATTTT.

Notes on this clonotype: A read error may be the cause here, since a much bigger clone is one base away. The chain recombines TRBV29-1 with TRBJ2-7; the match to TRBD1 covers 11 bases. Germline assignment: CDR1 SQVTM and CDR2 ANQGSEA. V was pared by 7 bases and J by 6 bases, with 8 bases of the junction left unmatched. This CDR3 spans 13 amino acids. For the CDR3, the DNA is TGCAGCGCTAAAACCGGGACAGGGGGCGAGCAGTACGTC. As protein: CSAKTGTGGEQYV.

The rearrangement joins TRBV7-9 to TRBJ2-2, with 10 bases aligning to TRBD2. Germline-derived CDR1 and CDR2 are SEHNR and FQNEAQ (reference sequence). There are 18 residues in the CDR3. V lost 2 bases, J lost 0 bases, and 6 bases stayed unmatched. CDR3 nucleotides: TGTGCCAGCAGCTTACCTAGCGGGAGCCTCGCGAACACCGGGGAGCTGTTTTTT. Its protein product is CASSLPSGSLANTGELFF.

J is TRBJ2-1 and V is TRBV7-9; tentatively, D is TRBD2 (6 bases). Germline V gene data show CDR1 as SEHNR and CDR2 as FQNEAQ (reference sequence). Between the trimmed V and J ends, which lost 4 bases and 4 bases, there was a span of 14 bases. The CDR3 runs 15 residues. The CDR3 DNA reads TGTGCCAGCAGCTACATAGCGGCGCATTACAATGAGCAGTTCTTC. Protein: CASSYIAAHYNEQFF.

The table lists this clonotype with a few counts. The chain links TRBV6-5 to TRBJ2-3, with 7 bases matching TRBD2. J gave up 2 bases and V 6 bases, and 11 bases lay outside the gene matches. The CDR3 contains 16 residues. Germline CDR1 and CDR2: MNHEY and SVGAGI. Here the CDR3 reads CASSPHSSGVTDTQYF. The CDR3 bases are TGTGCCAGCAGCCCCCACTCCAGCGGGGTCACAGATACGCAGTATTTT.

This chain links TRBV7-9 with TRBJ1-2, with D unclear. In germline, CDR1 is SEHNR, CDR2 FQNEAQ (reference sequence). This CDR3 contains 14 residues. V lost 1 base, J lost 6 bases, and 12 bases lay in between. The CDR3 bases are TGTGCCAGCAGCTTAGTAACTAGCTTCCATGGCTACACCTTC. This codes for CASSLVTSFHGYTF.

This clonotype showed up many times. CDR3 protein: CASSDPSTRTDTQYF. The CDR3 DNA is TGTGCCAGCAGTGACCCGTCGACCCGCACAGATACGCAGTATTTT. The rearrangement uses TRBV6-4 and TRBJ2-3; the D is unclear. Deletions cut 2 bases from V and 1 base from J, with 10 bases between. Per germline, CDR1 MRHNA and CDR2 SNTAGT. The CDR3 length is 15 residues.

This rearrangement joins TRBV7-9 to TRBJ2-1; 11 bases match TRBD2. From germline, CDR1 is SEHNR and CDR2 FQNEAQ (reference sequence). With 4 bases clipped from V and 7 bases from J, the junction kept 21 bases outside the gene matches. The CDR3 length is 20 residues. DNA for the CDR3: TGTGCCAGCAGCTCAACTCTACTAGCGGGAGTTGGGAGGGCCGGGAATGAGCAGTTCTTC. Translation gives CASSSTLLAGVGRAGNEQFF.

This clonotype was counted at least ten times. The chain employs TRBV27 and TRBJ1-5, with a possible D match to TRBD1 (5 bases). CDR1 and CDR2 from the germline V gene are MNHEY and SMNVEV (reference sequence). This CDR3 has 14 amino acids. With 9 bases removed from V and 4 bases from J, the gap between germline ends came to 16 bases. CDR3 DNA: TGTGCCAGTCACCCGACAGAGGGGAATCAGCCCCAGCATTTT. Translating gives CASHPTEGNQPQHF.